This T cell receptor (beta chain) is from a study of CD8 T cells in Susac syndrome. An input of about 0.45 to 1 ug of RNA was subjected to reverse transcription using random hexamers. TCRdb redid the calling of the immunoSEQ multiplex PCR reads with MiXCR, one entry per CDR3 protein. The data show some 150,000 distinct CDR3 sequences, 94% seen once. The CDR3 totals 14 residues. Germline V CDR1 and CDR2: KGHDR, SFDVKD. J gave up 2 bases and V 2 bases, and 2 bases lay outside the gene matches. The V call is TRBV24-1, the J call TRBJ2-7, with TRBD1 matching 7 bases. The TCR was taken from a human donor with multiple sclerosis. The source material was CD8+ T cells from PBMCs. Here the CDR3 reads CATSDWDRTYEQYF. The CDR3 DNA reads TGTGCCACCAGTGATTGGGACAGAACCTACGAGCAGTACTTC.